This T cell receptor beta chain emerged from a study of CD8+ T cells in alopecia areata. Overall study: In an open-label trial, patients got 5 to 10 mg tofacitinib twice daily. Broader study findings: Scalp clonality, along with expanded CD8+ clones among the top 100, was significantly decreased by tofacitinib. Greater clonality was observed in lesional scalp samples, especially alopecia totalis/universalis, versus normal scalp.

The authors extracted RNA and reverse transcribed it into cDNA as the sequencing template. Sequenced by immunoSEQ multiplex PCR; TCRdb stores in-frame clones only, minus some. The sample lists about 180,000 clones, about 55% occurring once. This clone was found a few times. The antigen is undetermined. The length of the CDR3 is 15 residues. Trimming stripped 5 bases from V and 1 base from J, with 14 bases between. CDR1 LNHDA and CDR2 SQIVND come from the germline V gene (reference sequence). The treatment was: oral pan-JAK inhibitor, 5-10 mg twice daily. Material: CD8+ T cells sorted from blood, obtained at week 24, from a patient treated with tofacitinib. This clonotype originated in a human donor with alopecia areata. The chain employs TRBV19 and TRBJ1-1, with D perhaps matching TRBD1 (5 bases). The CDR3 sequence is CASSVPGRRNTEAFF. Here the CDR3 DNA reads TGTGCCAGTAGTGTTCCGGGACGGAGGAACACTGAAGCTTTCTTT.